One and the same sample provided the 24 T cell receptor beta chains below, sequenced in a study of cytomegalovirus exposure and HLA in healthy donors. In the PCR, 60 Vbeta and 13 Jbeta primers were used. The protocol was immunoSEQ multiplex PCR, while the TCRdb copy is restricted to in-frame clones and leaves out a portion. The sample gives some 57,000 clones, about 73% of which show up once; approximately 19% is in the top ten. The sequenced sample consisted of PBMCs. These receptors originate from a woman aged 55-69 years in good health and CMV-seropositive.

This clone came up a few times. The V and J genes are TRBV10-1 and TRBJ1-1; D not certain. This CDR3 has 14 amino acids. Deletions cut 0 bases from V and 5 bases from J, with 10 bases between. Germline CDR1 and CDR2: WNHNN and SYGVQD (reference sequence). CDR3 amino acids: CASSESVRVTEAFF. The DNA for the CDR3 is TGCGCCAGCAGTGAGTCGGTGAGGGTTACTGAAGCTTTCTTT.

Note on this clone: At one of its ends the junction is not consistent with the germline gene, which may arise from a read error. This rearrangement joins TRBV7-9 to TRBJ2-6; D gene uncertain. The CDR3 contains 13 residues. Germline V gives CDR1 SEHNR, CDR2 FQNEAQ (reference sequence). The CDR3 region is CSSSHSGANVLTF. DNA of the CDR3: TGTTCCAGCAGCCACTCTGGGGCCAACGTCCTGACTTTC.

The chain recombines TRBV27 with TRBJ1-5; 8 bases line up with TRBD1. The CDR3 runs to 15 residues. V was pared by 5 bases and J by 3 bases, with 6 bases of the junction left unmatched. Germline V gene data show CDR1 as MNHEY and CDR2 as SMNVEV (reference sequence). The CDR3 loop reads CASSPGTGLNQPQHF. The CDR3 bases are TGTGCCAGCAGTCCCGGGACAGGACTCAATCAGCCCCAGCATTTT.

This clone came up once. This sequence joins TRBV16 and TRBJ1-4, with 9 bases identical to TRBD1. The CDR3 length is 19 residues. Germline values: CDR1 KGHSY, CDR2 FQNENV. V gave up 1 base and J gave up 1 base; unmatched junction bases: 10. Here the CDR3 reads CASSQFWTGEGETNEKLFF. CDR3 nucleotide sequence: TGTGCCAGCAGCCAATTCTGGACAGGGGAAGGGGAAACTAATGAAAAACTGTTTTTT.

This clone turned up a few times. This chain links TRBV5-5 with TRBJ2-5; perhaps TRBD1 as D (6 bases). The germline V gene encodes CDR1 SGHKS and CDR2 YYEKEE (reference sequence). The CDR3 covers 15 residues. Trimming cost V 1 base and J 2 bases, with 12 bases left between them. The CDR3, as DNA: TGTGCCAGCAGCTTGTTTGGGGGCGAGCAAGAGACCCAGTACTTC. This translates into CASSLFGGEQETQYF.

J is TRBJ2-7 and V is TRBV6-5; the match to TRBD1 covers 7 bases. The length of the CDR3 is 13 residues. Germline CDR1 reads MNHEY; CDR2 reads SVGAGI. After removal of 10 bases from V and 6 bases from J, the junction contained 12 bases not matched to a gene. CDR3 nucleotides: TGTGCCACCCGTACCGGGACAGCAGGCGAGCAGTACTTC. This gives the protein CATRTGTAGEQYF.

This sequence joins TRBV6-1 and TRBJ2-1; 7 nucleotides align to TRBD2. V dropped 11 bases and J dropped 0; count of bases not matched to a gene: 10. CDR3 size: 15 residues. Germline CDR1 and CDR2: MNHNS and SASEGT. CDR3 amino acids: CAGRGPRSSYNEQFF. The DNA of the CDR3 is TGTGCCGGGAGGGGACCGCGGAGCTCCTACAATGAGCAGTTCTTC.

In nucleotides, the CDR3 is TGTGCCAGCAGCGTCACCTCGACGGGGGGGGGTGAAAAACTGTTTTTT. Amino acid sequence: CASSVTSTGGGEKLFF. The J gene is TRBJ1-4, the V gene TRBV9, with D maybe TRBD1 (5 bases). With 2 bases removed from V and 7 bases from J, the gap between germline ends came to 18 bases. CDR1 and CDR2 (germline): SGDLS, YYNGEE. The CDR3 extends over 16 amino acids.

The rearrangement uses TRBV5-1 and TRBJ1-2, with D maybe TRBD1 (5 bases). The CDR3 runs to 17 residues. Between the trimmed V and J ends, which lost 0 bases and 1 base, there was a span of 16 bases. CDR1 and CDR2 (germline): SGHRS, YFSETQ. DNA for the CDR3: TGCGCCAGCAGCTTGGGGGGGGGTGTTCCAGATAACTATGGCTACACCTTC. As protein: CASSLGGGVPDNYGYTF. The full variable domain, in which reference TRBV5-1 and TRBJ1-2 provide the parts outside the CDR3, is KAGVTQTPRYLIKTRGQQVTLSCSPISGHRSVSWYQQTPGQGLQFLFEYFSETQRNKGNFPGRFSGRQFSNSRSEMNVSTLELGDSALYLCASSLGGGVPDNYGYTFGSGTRLTVV.

The rearrangement uses TRBV2 and TRBJ1-1; D gene unclear. Per germline, CDR1 SNHLY and CDR2 FYNNEI. CDR3 length equals 13 residues. The V end was cut by 6 bases, the J end by 0 bases, with 8 bases between. CDR3 nucleotide sequence: TGTGCCAGCAGCATAGCAGTGAACACTGAAGCTTTCTTT. It yields the protein CASSIAVNTEAFF. Variable domain in full (rest from reference TRBV2 and TRBJ1-1): EPEVTQTPSHQVTQMGQEVILRCVPISNHLYFYWYRQILGQKVEFLVSFYNNEISEKSEIFDDQFSVERPDGSNFTLKIRSTKLEDSAMYFCASSIAVNTEAFFGQGTRLTVV.

The chain employs TRBV7-2 and TRBJ2-7; 13 bases fit TRBD2. The CDR3 runs 16 residues. Germline V gene data show CDR1 as SGHTA and CDR2 as FQGNSA. J lost 3 bases, V lost 6 bases, and 8 bases had no gene match. The CDR3 protein is CASRKGTSGAYYEQYF. The DNA for the CDR3 is TGTGCCAGCAGGAAAGGGACTAGCGGGGCCTACTACGAGCAGTACTTC.

The gene calls are TRBV19 and TRBJ1-5, with 7 bases fitting TRBD1. The germline V gene encodes CDR1 LNHDA and CDR2 SQIVND (reference sequence). The CDR3 runs 14 residues. V shed 6 bases, J shed 1 base, and the junction held 3 bases outside the gene matches. DNA for the CDR3: TGTGCCAGTAGCCCACAGGGGAGCAATCAGCCCCAGCATTTT. As protein: CASSPQGSNQPQHF. Complete variable domain (other parts from reference TRBV19 and TRBJ1-5): DGGITQSPKYLFRKEGQNVTLSCEQNLNHDAMYWYRQDPGQGLRLIYYSQIVNDFQKGDIAEGYSVSREKKESFPLTVTSAQKNPTAFYLCASSPQGSNQPQHFGDGTRLSIL.

The chain is built from TRBV27 and TRBJ2-1; possible D gene TRBD2, 5 bases. Per germline, CDR1 MNHEY and CDR2 SMNVEV (reference sequence). The CDR3 length is 17 residues. Trimming took off 3 bases at V and 0 bases at J, with 15 bases between the two ends. This CDR3 reads CASSFGIAMSSYNEQFF. The CDR3 DNA follows: TGTGCCAGCAGTTTCGGTATAGCGATGAGCTCCTACAATGAGCAGTTCTTC.

The CDR3 DNA reads TGTGCCAGCAGTGACCCGACAGGGGGCGCGTACAATGAGCAGTTCTTC. Encoded protein: CASSDPTGGAYNEQFF. V usage is TRBV25-1 and J usage is TRBJ2-1; TRBD1 matches 10 bases. V gave up 3 bases and J gave up 4 bases; unmatched junction bases: 6. The germline gives CDR1 MGHDK, CDR2 SYGVNS. The CDR3 is 16 residues long.

This sequence joins TRBV5-6 and TRBJ2-2, with 9 positions matching TRBD1. The junction had 11 bases not matched to a gene; V was cut back by 4 bases and J by 7 bases. The germline V gene encodes CDR1 SGHDT and CDR2 YYEEEE. This CDR3 region has 16 residues. The CDR3 DNA sequence: TGTGCCAGCAGCAATGTGCGGACAGGGGCGGGCGGGGAGCTGTTTTTT. Its translation is CASSNVRTGAGGELFF.

V gene TRBV7-9 combines with J gene TRBJ1-2; tentative D call: TRBD1 (6 bases). Germline assignment: CDR1 SEHNR and CDR2 FQNEAQ (reference sequence). This CDR3 has 14 residues. V was shortened by 0 bases and J by 8 bases, with 13 bases between the two germline ends. CDR3 DNA sequence: TGTGCCAGCAGCTTAGCCGGACAGCCGTGGGGCTACACCTTC. This gives the protein CASSLAGQPWGYTF.

The rearrangement links TRBV18 to TRBJ1-1; D possibly corresponds to TRBD1 (6 bases). With 0 bases removed from V and 7 bases from J, the gap between germline ends came to 18 bases. The germline V gene has CDR1 KGHSH and CDR2 LQKENI. This CDR3 has 16 residues. The CDR3 nucleotides read TGTGCCAGCTCACCACCGGAGGCAGGGGACGGGGTTGAAGCTTTCTTT. Its translation is CASSPPEAGDGVEAFF. The full variable domain, completed using reference TRBV18 and TRBJ1-1, is NAGVMQNPRHLVRRRGQEARLRCSPMKGHSHVYWYRQLPEEGLKFMVYLQKENIIDESGMPKERFSAEFPKEGPSILRIQQVVRGDSAAYFCASSPPEAGDGVEAFFGQGTRLTVV.

This clone was seen once. V and J are TRBV5-1 and TRBJ1-3; the D gene is possibly TRBD1 (5 bases). V shed 4 bases and J shed 9 bases, with 29 bases lying between them. Germline lookup yields CDR1 SGHRS and CDR2 YFSETQ. The CDR3 contains 18 residues. The CDR3 DNA reads as TGCGCCAGCAGCAGCAGGGAGGAGAGTCCTACTCTTCAAGTCACCATATATTTT. Translation: CASSSREESPTLQVTIYF.

CDR3 loop: CASSLDTGANYGYTF. The CDR3 DNA follows: TGTGCCAGCAGCTTAGATACAGGAGCTAACTATGGCTACACCTTC. The chain joins TRBV7-9 to TRBJ1-2; possible D gene TRBD1, 5 bases. CDR3 length equals 15 residues. Deletions cut 1 base from V and 0 bases from J, with 9 bases between. The germline V gene encodes CDR1 SEHNR and CDR2 FQNEAQ (reference sequence).

With regard to this clone: A read error may produce the germline difference seen at one junction end. This specimen includes other DNA sequences encoding the same CDR3. V usage is TRBV7-2 and J usage is TRBJ1-5; D gene ambiguous. The CDR3 consists of 15 residues. Per the germline V gene, CDR1 is SGHTA and CDR2 is FQGNSA. The CDR3 region has the DNA TGCGCCAGCAGCTTAGACGCTGCCGAGGAACAGCCCCAGCATTTT. Translated: CASSLDAAEEQPQHF.

This clone was counted only a few times. This chain uses TRBV2 with TRBJ1-2, with TRBD1 matching over 9 bases. The ends lost 2 bases at V and 3 bases at J; junction bases unmatched: 4. The CDR3 totals 15 residues. Germline V gene data show CDR1 as SNHLY and CDR2 as FYNNEI. The CDR3 sequence: CASSEFRTGDYGYTF. The DNA of the CDR3 is TGTGCCAGCAGTGAATTTCGGACAGGGGACTATGGCTACACCTTC.

V gene TRBV4-1 combines with J gene TRBJ1-3; D may be TRBD1 (6 bases). The CDR3 is 18 residues long. Trimming took off 1 base at V and 4 bases at J, with 20 bases between the two ends. In germline, CDR1 is MGHRA, CDR2 YSYEKL. The CDR3 DNA reads TGCGCCAGCAGCCAAGTTTGGGGGCAAGGGGCTACCGGAAACACCATATATTTT. Residues: CASSQVWGQGATGNTIYF.

CDR3 sequence reads: CASSPRAGGRSENIQYF. The CDR3 region has the DNA TGTGCCAGCAGCCCCCGCGCCGGAGGCAGGAGTGAAAACATTCAGTACTTC. The genes are TRBV7-2 and TRBJ2-4, with D possibly TRBD2 on 5 matching bases. Trimming pared 5 bases from V and 5 bases from J, leaving 22 bases between. The CDR3 covers 17 residues. Germline CDR1 and CDR2: SGHTA and FQGNSA. The entire variable domain, with the rest obtained from reference TRBV7-2 and TRBJ2-4, is as follows: GAGVSQSPSNKVTEKGKDVELRCDPISGHTALYWYRQSLGQGLEFLIYFQGNSAPDKSGLPSDRFSAERTGGSVSTLTIQRTQQEDSAVYLCASSPRAGGRSENIQYFGAGTRLSVL.

The chain recombines TRBV19 with TRBJ1-2, with D hard to call. This CDR3 spans 15 amino acids. The V gene lost 3 bases and the J gene lost 3 bases, with 14 bases spanning the gap. Germline-derived CDR1 and CDR2 are LNHDA and SQIVND (reference sequence). The CDR3 reads CASSIGQEEHYGYTF. The CDR3 coding sequence is TGTGCCAGTAGTATTGGTCAGGAGGAACACTATGGCTACACCTTC. The entire variable domain, with the rest obtained from reference TRBV19 and TRBJ1-2, is as follows: DGGITQSPKYLFRKEGQNVTLSCEQNLNHDAMYWYRQDPGQGLRLIYYSQIVNDFQKGDIAEGYSVSREKKESFPLTVTSAQKNPTAFYLCASSIGQEEHYGYTFGSGTRLTVV.